A single sample gave rise to the 16 T cell receptor beta chains below, sequenced in a study of cytomegalovirus exposure and HLA in healthy donors. PCR primers comprised 60 Vbeta and 13 Jbeta primers. Here immunoSEQ multiplex PCR was the method, and the copy in TCRdb shows in-frame clones only, minus some. This sample has 120,000 or so clones, with about 83% found just once. The sequenced sample was PBMCs. Every receptor here comes from a man aged 30 to 45 in good health and CMV-seronegative.

V gene TRBV28 combines with J gene TRBJ1-6; tentative D call: TRBD1 (5 bases). The CDR3 runs to 20 residues. CDR1 is MDHEN, CDR2 SYDVKM, per germline. The ends were cut back, 3 bases at V and 0 bases at J, with 21 bases in the middle. The CDR3 sequence: CASSFLPIGGGSSYNSPLHF. CDR3 bases: TGTGCCAGCAGTTTCTTGCCCATTGGGGGGGGGAGCTCCTATAATTCACCCCTCCACTTT.

The rearrangement uses TRBV10-3 and TRBJ2-6; perhaps TRBD1 as D (6 bases). Trimming pared 7 bases from V and 0 bases from J, leaving 19 bases between. CDR1 is ENHRY, CDR2 SYGVKD, per germline. There are 18 residues in the CDR3. The CDR3 sequence is CAIIPDRLNSSGANVLTF. In DNA, the CDR3 is TGTGCCATCATTCCGGACAGACTAAATAGCTCTGGGGCCAACGTCCTGACTTTC.

The rearrangement joins TRBV13 to TRBJ1-5; possible D gene TRBD1, 5 bases. V lost 6 bases, J lost 0 bases, and 9 bases lay in between. CDR1 PRHDT and CDR2 FYEKMQ come from the germline V gene (reference sequence). The CDR3 loop spans 14 amino acids. The CDR3 reads CASRPRDSNQPQHF. CDR3 coding DNA: TGTGCCAGCAGGCCCAGGGATAGCAATCAGCCCCAGCATTTT.

The chain uses TRBV9 and TRBJ1-3; D perhaps matches TRBD1 (5 bases). Trimming took 4 bases from V and 3 from J, leaving 20 bases between them. Per germline, CDR1 SGDLS and CDR2 YYNGEE. The CDR3 extends over 17 amino acids. The CDR3 region has the DNA TGTGCCAGCAGCCCCCGGGAGGGGCGCCTGGATGGAAACACCATATATTTT. Protein sequence: CASSPREGRLDGNTIYF.

This chain joins TRBV10-1 and TRBJ2-5; D is possibly TRBD2 (6 bases). Germline CDR1 is WNHNN and CDR2 is SYGVQD (reference sequence). Trimming shortened V by 3 bases and J by 5 bases, and 13 bases separated the two germline ends. The CDR3 consists of 14 residues. CDR3 loop: CASSDSGRPETQYF. The CDR3 bases are TGCGCCAGCAGTGATTCAGGGAGGCCGGAGACCCAGTACTTC.

The chain recombines TRBV4-3 with TRBJ2-7, with no clear D. Germline V lookup: CDR1 LGHNA, CDR2 YSLEER. CDR3 length: 14 amino acids. V was shortened by 0 bases and J by 3 bases, with 9 bases between the two germline ends. As DNA, the CDR3 is TGCGCCAGCAGCCAAGAATTGAGAGACTACGAGCAGTACTTC. It specifies CASSQELRDYEQYF.

A word on this clone: The junction shows a germline mismatch at one end, possibly a read error. The chain links TRBV7-9 to TRBJ2-5, with D possibly being TRBD1 (6 bases). Germline CDR1 SEHNR, CDR2 FQNEAQ (reference sequence). The CDR3 is 13 residues long. The CDR3 nucleotides read TGTGCCAGCAGCCGTGGGACACAAGAGGCCCAGTACTTC. It codes for CASSRGTQEAQYF.

This clone appeared once. The CDR3 nucleotides read TGTGCCAGCAGCGTCCGGACAGTGAACACTGAAGCTTTCTTT. Translating it yields CASSVRTVNTEAFF. The chain employs TRBV5-5 and TRBJ1-1; perhaps TRBD1 as D (6 bases). Trimming shortened V by 4 bases and J by 0 bases, and 10 bases separated the two germline ends. The CDR3 consists of 14 residues. From germline, CDR1 is SGHKS and CDR2 YYEKEE (reference sequence).

V gene TRBV5-4 combines with J gene TRBJ2-3, with 10 bases matching TRBD2. Looked up from germline, CDR1 is SGHNT and CDR2 is YYREEE (reference sequence). The CDR3 is 16 amino acids. The ends lost 4 bases at V and 1 base at J; junction bases unmatched: 6. CDR3 amino acids: CASSPGLAEGTDTQYF. CDR3 nucleotides: TGTGCCAGCAGCCCCGGACTAGCGGAAGGCACAGATACGCAGTATTTT.

The CDR3 region is CASSEITSGGYGYTF. As DNA, the CDR3 is TGTGCCAGCAGTGAGATAACCTCAGGGGGCTATGGCTACACCTTC. The chain links TRBV25-1 to TRBJ1-2; 7 bases map to TRBD1. Looked up from germline, CDR1 is MGHDK and CDR2 is SYGVNS. The V and J ends lost 3 bases and 4 bases, in that order; junction bases with no gene match: 8. This CDR3 comprises 15 residues.

The V call is TRBV11-2, the J call TRBJ2-7, with unresolved D. With 1 base removed from V and 4 bases from J, the gap between germline ends came to 5 bases. Germline V gene data show CDR1 as SGHAT and CDR2 as FQNNGV. This CDR3 comprises 12 residues. CDR3 in amino acids: CASSLAVYEQYF. The DNA for the CDR3 is TGTGCCAGCAGCTTAGCGGTGTACGAGCAGTACTTC. The entire variable domain, with the rest obtained from reference TRBV11-2 and TRBJ2-7, is as follows: EAGVAQSPRYKIIEKRQSVAFWCNPISGHATLYWYQQILGQGPKLLIQFQNNGVVDDSQLPKDRFSAERLKGVDSTLKIQPAKLEDSAVYLCASSLAVYEQYFGPGTRLTVT.

The chain carries TRBV28 and TRBJ1-2; possible D gene TRBD1, 5 bases. CDR1 and CDR2 from the germline V gene are MDHEN and SYDVKM. The CDR3 is 18 residues long. V was pared by 7 bases and J by 4 bases, with 28 bases between. The CDR3 loop reads CASTLLSGIGIPVYGYTF. CDR3 nucleotides: TGTGCCAGCACCCTCTTGTCAGGGATAGGGATCCCCGTCTATGGCTACACCTTC.

V and J are TRBV7-9 and TRBJ2-7; D ambiguous. The germline V and J ends were trimmed by 4 bases and 3 bases, with 13 bases remaining between them. CDR1 is SEHNR and CDR2 is FQNEAQ in the germline V gene (reference sequence). This CDR3 is built from 14 residues. CDR3 loop: CASSSQVGFYEQYF. DNA for the CDR3: TGTGCCAGCAGCTCGCAGGTGGGTTTCTACGAGCAGTACTTC. Complete variable domain (other parts from reference TRBV7-9 and TRBJ2-7): DTGVSQNPRHKITKRGQNVTFRCDPISEHNRLYWYRQTLGQGPEFLTYFQNEAQLEKSRLLSDRFSAERPKGSFSTLEIQRTEQGDSAMYLCASSSQVGFYEQYFGPGTRLTVT.

The chain couples TRBV15 to TRBJ1-1, with D possibly matching TRBD1 (6 bases). Germline V gives CDR1 LNHNV, CDR2 YYDKDF (reference sequence). CDR3 length: 14 residues. V lost 6 bases and J lost 0, with 11 bases in between. CDR3 region: CATRDRLMNTEAFF. As DNA, the CDR3 is TGTGCCACCAGGGACAGACTCATGAACACTGAAGCTTTCTTT.

J is TRBJ2-1 and V is TRBV15; TRBD1 matches at 7 bases. CDR3 length: 15 amino acids. V shed 0 bases and J 4 bases; nucleotides not matched to a gene: 3. Germline lookup yields CDR1 LNHNV and CDR2 YYDKDF (reference sequence). The CDR3 reads CATSREGTAYNEQFF. CDR3 in DNA: TGTGCCACCAGCAGAGAGGGGACAGCGTACAATGAGCAGTTCTTC.

This chain links TRBV19 with TRBJ1-2; a possible D gene is TRBD1 (6 bases). The V end was cut by 6 bases, the J end by 6 bases, with 14 bases between. Per the germline V gene, CDR1 is LNHDA and CDR2 is SQIVND (reference sequence). The CDR3 sequence is 13 residues long. CDR3 in amino acids: CASRATGIHGYTF. In DNA form, the CDR3 reads TGTGCCAGTAGGGCGACAGGCATTCATGGCTACACCTTC.